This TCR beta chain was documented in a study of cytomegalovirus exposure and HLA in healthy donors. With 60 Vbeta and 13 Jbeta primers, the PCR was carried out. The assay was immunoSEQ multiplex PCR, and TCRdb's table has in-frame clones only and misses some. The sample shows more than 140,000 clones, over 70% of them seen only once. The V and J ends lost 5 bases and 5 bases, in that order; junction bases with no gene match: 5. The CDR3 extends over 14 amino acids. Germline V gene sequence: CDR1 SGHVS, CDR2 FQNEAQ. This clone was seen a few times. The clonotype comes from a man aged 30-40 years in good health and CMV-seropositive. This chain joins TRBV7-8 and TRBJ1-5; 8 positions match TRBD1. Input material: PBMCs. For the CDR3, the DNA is TGTGCCAGCAGCCGGCAGGGGGCCTATCAGCCCCAGCATTTT. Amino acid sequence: CASSRQGAYQPQHF.